These T cell receptor beta chains were read from a single sample in a study of regulatory T cells in long-lasting Graves disease. TCRdb re-derived calls from the multiplex PCR reads in MiXCR, one entry per CDR3 protein. The sample lists a few hundred thousand distinct CDR3 sequences; 16% were seen once. This sample also belongs to another study, concerning T cells in Graves' hyperthyroidism and ophthalmopathy.

Here the sequenced sample was peripheral blood mononuclear cells (PBMCs), taken at new diagnosis, from a patient treated with antithyroid drugs. These receptors were obtained from a man between 35 and 55 years old with Graves disease. Both conserved end residues are part of each CDR3. A D gene is named only where the DNA matches it firmly. Rows give clone size only sometimes, using once, few, many, or a class for an expanded clone.

clone_size: few
j_call: TRBJ1-6
d_call: NA
v_call: TRBV20-1
cdr3_nt: TGCAGTGCGGACCCACGGGCGTACTCACCCCTCCACTTT
cdr3_aa: CSADPRAYSPLHF

clone_size: NA
j_call: TRBJ2-7
d_call: NA
v_call: TRBV15
cdr3_nt: TGTGCCACCAGCAGAGAACCGACGAGTTCCTACGAGCAGTACTTC
cdr3_aa: CATSREPTSSYEQYF

clone_size: NA
j_call: TRBJ1-2
d_call: NA
v_call: TRBV28
cdr3_nt: TGTGCCAGCAGGCCAGCCCTCGGCTATGGCTACACCTTC
cdr3_aa: CASRPALGYGYTF

clone_size: few
j_call: TRBJ1-3
d_call: NA
v_call: TRBV4-3
cdr3_nt: TGCGCCAGCAGCCCTATCGGCTACTCTGGAAACACCATATATTTT
cdr3_aa: CASSPIGYSGNTIYF

clone_size: many
j_call: TRBJ2-2
d_call: NA
v_call: TRBV4-2
cdr3_nt: TGTGCCAGCAGCCAAGAGCCCTACACCGGGGAGCTGTTTTTT
cdr3_aa: CASSQEPYTGELFF

clone_size: many
j_call: TRBJ2-7
d_call: TRBD2
v_call: TRBV5-1
cdr3_nt: TGCGCCAGCAGCCACGGGACTAGCGGGGGGGCCGACGAGCAGTACTTC
cdr3_aa: CASSHGTSGGADEQYF

clone_size: many
j_call: TRBJ1-3
d_call: TRBD1
v_call: TRBV12-3/TRBV12-4
cdr3_nt: TGTGCCAGCAGGAGAACAGGGGACACCATATATTTT
cdr3_aa: CASRRTGDTIYF

clone_size: NA
j_call: TRBJ2-7
d_call: NA
v_call: TRBV5-1
cdr3_nt: TGCGCCAGCAGCTTGGTCTCGGTGCGCGACGGGGACGAGCAGTACTTC
cdr3_aa: CASSLVSVRDGDEQYF

clone_size: NA
j_call: TRBJ1-5
d_call: NA
v_call: TRBV20-1
cdr3_nt: TGCAGTGCTAGAGAGAATTGGGGTTCGTTATTCCGGCAGCCCCAGCATTTT
cdr3_aa: CSARENWGSLFRQPQHF

clone_size: many
j_call: TRBJ1-5
d_call: NA
v_call: TRBV28
cdr3_nt: TGTGCCAGCAGCCGACCGGGACAAGCCTCAAATCAGCCCCAGCATTTT
cdr3_aa: CASSRPGQASNQPQHF

clone_size: NA
j_call: TRBJ1-3
d_call: NA
v_call: TRBV29-1
cdr3_nt: TGCAGCGTTGAAGATCTTAGTCCGGGGACTTCCATATATTTT
cdr3_aa: CSVEDLSPGTSIYF

clone_size: many
j_call: TRBJ2-4
d_call: NA
v_call: TRBV11-2
cdr3_nt: TGTGCCAGCAGCTTAGATTCTTTTTCAGGGACGAACATTCAGTACTTC
cdr3_aa: CASSLDSFSGTNIQYF